The subject of this entry is one T cell receptor beta chain. This sample was taken from a study of blood T cell repertoires in COVID-19. Between the trimmed V and J ends, which lost 0 bases and 7 bases, there was a span of 20 bases. This CDR3 is 17 amino acids long. Germline CDR1 reads SGHRS; CDR2 reads YFSETQ. The table came from immunoSEQ multiplex PCR; TCRdb's copy has only in-frame clones and leaves some out. The table has some 200,000 clones, about 87% seen once; the top ten hold approximately 1.7%. The specimen was peripheral blood. J is TRBJ2-1 and V is TRBV5-1; weak D call: TRBD1 (6 bases). This receptor was taken from a man aged 70 or older with acute or convalescent COVID-19. CDR3 coding DNA: TGCGCCAGCAGCTTGGCCTTCGCCACGACTCAGGGGAATGAGCAGTTCTTC. As protein: CASSLAFATTQGNEQFF.